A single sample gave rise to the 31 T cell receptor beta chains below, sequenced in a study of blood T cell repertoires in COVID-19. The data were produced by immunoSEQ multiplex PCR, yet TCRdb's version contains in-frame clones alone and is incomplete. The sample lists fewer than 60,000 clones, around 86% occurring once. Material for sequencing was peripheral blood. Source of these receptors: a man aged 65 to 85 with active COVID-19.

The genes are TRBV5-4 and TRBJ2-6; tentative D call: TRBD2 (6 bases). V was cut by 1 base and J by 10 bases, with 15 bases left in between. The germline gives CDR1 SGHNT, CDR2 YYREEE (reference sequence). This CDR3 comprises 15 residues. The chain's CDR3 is CASSLTASATNVLTF. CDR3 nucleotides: TGTGCCAGCAGCTTGACAGCTAGCGCTACTAACGTCCTGACTTTC. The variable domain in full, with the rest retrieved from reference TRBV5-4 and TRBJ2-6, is ETGVTQSPTHLIKTRGQQVTLRCSSQSGHNTVSWYQQALGQGPQFIFQYYREEENGRGNFPPRFSGLQFPNYSSELNVNALELDDSALYLCASSLTASATNVLTFGAGSRLTVL.

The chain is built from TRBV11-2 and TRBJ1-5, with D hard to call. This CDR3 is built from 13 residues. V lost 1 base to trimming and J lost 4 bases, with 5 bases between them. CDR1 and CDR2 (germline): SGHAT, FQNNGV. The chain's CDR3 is CASSLVANQPQHF. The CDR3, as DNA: TGTGCCAGCAGCTTAGTCGCGAATCAGCCCCAGCATTTT.

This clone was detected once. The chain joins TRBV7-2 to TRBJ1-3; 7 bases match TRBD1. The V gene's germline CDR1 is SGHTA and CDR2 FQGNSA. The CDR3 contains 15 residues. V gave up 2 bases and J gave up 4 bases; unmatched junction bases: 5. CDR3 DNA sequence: TGTGCCAGCAGCTTAAATTCAGGGGGAGGAAACACCATATATTTT. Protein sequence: CASSLNSGGGNTIYF.

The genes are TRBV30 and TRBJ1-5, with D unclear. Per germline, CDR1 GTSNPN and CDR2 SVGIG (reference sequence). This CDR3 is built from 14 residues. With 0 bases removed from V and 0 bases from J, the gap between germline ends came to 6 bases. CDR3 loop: CAWSVLNSNQPQHF. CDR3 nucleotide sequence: TGTGCCTGGAGTGTACTCAATAGCAATCAGCCCCAGCATTTT. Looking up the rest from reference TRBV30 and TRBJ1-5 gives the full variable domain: SQTIHQWPATLVQPVGSPLSLECTVEGTSNPNLYWYRQAAGRGLQLLFYSVGIGQISSEVPQNLSASRPQDRQFILSSKKLLLSDSGFYLCAWSVLNSNQPQHFGDGTRLSIL.

The CDR3 DNA reads as TGCGCCAGCAGCTTACAGGGTTGGAACACCGGGGAGCTGTTTTTT. Translation: CASSLQGWNTGELFF. The rearrangement uses TRBV5-1 and TRBJ2-2, with D possibly TRBD1 on 6 matching bases. The germline gives CDR1 SGHRS, CDR2 YFSETQ. There are 15 residues in the CDR3. Trimming removed 2 bases from V and 1 base from J, with 9 bases in between. The whole variable domain, filled in from reference TRBV5-1 and TRBJ2-2, reads KAGVTQTPRYLIKTRGQQVTLSCSPISGHRSVSWYQQTPGQGLQFLFEYFSETQRNKGNFPGRFSGRQFSNSRSEMNVSTLELGDSALYLCASSLQGWNTGELFFGEGSRLTVL.

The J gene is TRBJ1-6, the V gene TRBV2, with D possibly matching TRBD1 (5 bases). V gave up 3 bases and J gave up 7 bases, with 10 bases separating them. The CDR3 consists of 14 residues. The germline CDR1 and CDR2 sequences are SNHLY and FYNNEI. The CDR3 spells CASSDQGWNSPLHF. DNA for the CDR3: TGTGCCAGCAGTGATCAGGGCTGGAATTCACCCCTCCACTTT.

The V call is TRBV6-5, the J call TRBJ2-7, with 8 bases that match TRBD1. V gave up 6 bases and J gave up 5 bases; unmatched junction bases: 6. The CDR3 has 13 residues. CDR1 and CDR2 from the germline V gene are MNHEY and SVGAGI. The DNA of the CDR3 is TGTGCCAGCAGCAGGACAGGGTTCAACGAGCAGTACTTC. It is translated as CASSRTGFNEQYF.

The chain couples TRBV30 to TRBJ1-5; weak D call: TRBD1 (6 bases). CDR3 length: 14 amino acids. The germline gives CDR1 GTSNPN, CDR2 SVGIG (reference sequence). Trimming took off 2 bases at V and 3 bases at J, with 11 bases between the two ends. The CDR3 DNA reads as TGTGCCTGGAGTAGGGGGGGGGTCAATCAGCCCCAGCATTTT. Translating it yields CAWSRGGVNQPQHF.

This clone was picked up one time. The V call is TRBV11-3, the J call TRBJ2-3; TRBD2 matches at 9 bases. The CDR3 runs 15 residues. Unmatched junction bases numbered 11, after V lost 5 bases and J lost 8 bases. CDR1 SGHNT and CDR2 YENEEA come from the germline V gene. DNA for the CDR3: TGTGCCAGCAGCCCTGAGAGTAGCGGGGGAGGTACGCAGTATTTT. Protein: CASSPESSGGGTQYF.

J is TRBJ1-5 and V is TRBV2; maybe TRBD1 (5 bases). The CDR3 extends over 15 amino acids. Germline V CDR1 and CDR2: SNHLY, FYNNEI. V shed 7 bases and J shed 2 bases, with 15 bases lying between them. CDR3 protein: CASTIGEGRNQPQHF. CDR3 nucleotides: TGTGCCAGCACCATAGGGGAGGGCCGCAATCAGCCCCAGCATTTT.

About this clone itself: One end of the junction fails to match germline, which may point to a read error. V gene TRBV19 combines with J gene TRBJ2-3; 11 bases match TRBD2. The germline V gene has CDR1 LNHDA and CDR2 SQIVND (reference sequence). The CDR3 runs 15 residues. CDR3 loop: CASSIAGGHGDTQYF. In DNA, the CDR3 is TGTGCCAGTAGCATAGCGGGGGGGCATGGAGATACGCAGTATTTT.

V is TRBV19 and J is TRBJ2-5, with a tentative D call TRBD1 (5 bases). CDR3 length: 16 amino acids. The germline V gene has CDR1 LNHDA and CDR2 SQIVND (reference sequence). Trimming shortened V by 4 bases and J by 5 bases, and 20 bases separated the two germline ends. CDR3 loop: CASSTRQTLLGETQYF. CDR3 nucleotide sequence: TGTGCCAGTAGTACCAGACAGACCCTCCTGGGGGAGACCCAGTACTTC.

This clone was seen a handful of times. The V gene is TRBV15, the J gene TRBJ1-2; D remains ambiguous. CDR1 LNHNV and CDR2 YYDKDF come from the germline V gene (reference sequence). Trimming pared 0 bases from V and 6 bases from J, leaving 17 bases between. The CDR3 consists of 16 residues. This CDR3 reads CATSRDPYGREDGYTF. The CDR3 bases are TGTGCCACCAGCAGAGATCCGTACGGGAGGGAGGATGGCTACACCTTC.

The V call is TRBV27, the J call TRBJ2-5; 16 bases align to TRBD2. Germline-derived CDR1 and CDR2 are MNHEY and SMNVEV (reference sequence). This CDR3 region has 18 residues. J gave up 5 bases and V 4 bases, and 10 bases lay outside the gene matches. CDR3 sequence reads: CASSSKPGLAGGPETQYF. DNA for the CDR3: TGTGCCAGCAGTTCTAAACCGGGACTAGCGGGGGGGCCGGAGACCCAGTACTTC.

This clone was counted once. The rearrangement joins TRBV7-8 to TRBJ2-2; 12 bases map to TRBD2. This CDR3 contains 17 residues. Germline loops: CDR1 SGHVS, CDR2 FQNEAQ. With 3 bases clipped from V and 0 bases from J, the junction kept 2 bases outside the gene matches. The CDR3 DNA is TGTGCCAGCAGCTTCCCTAGCGGGGGGGCGAACACCGGGGAGCTGTTTTTT. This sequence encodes CASSFPSGGANTGELFF.

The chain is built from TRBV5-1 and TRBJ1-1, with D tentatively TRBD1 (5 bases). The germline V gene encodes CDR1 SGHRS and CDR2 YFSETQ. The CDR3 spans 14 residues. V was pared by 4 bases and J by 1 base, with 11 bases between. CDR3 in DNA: TGCGCCAGCAGCGCGGGGCCTGGGAACACTGAAGCTTTCTTT. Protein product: CASSAGPGNTEAFF.

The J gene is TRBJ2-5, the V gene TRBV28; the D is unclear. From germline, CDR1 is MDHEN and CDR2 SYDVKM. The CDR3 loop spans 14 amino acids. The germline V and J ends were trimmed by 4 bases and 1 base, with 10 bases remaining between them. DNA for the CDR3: TGTGCCAGCAGTTCTCCTCTCTTCCAAGAGACCCAGTACTTC. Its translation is CASSSPLFQETQYF.

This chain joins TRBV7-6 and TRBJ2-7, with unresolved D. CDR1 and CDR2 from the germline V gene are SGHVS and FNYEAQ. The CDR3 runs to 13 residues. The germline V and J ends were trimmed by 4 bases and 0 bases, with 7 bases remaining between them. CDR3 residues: CASSYTSSYEQYF. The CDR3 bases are TGTGCCAGCAGCTATACAAGCTCCTACGAGCAGTACTTC. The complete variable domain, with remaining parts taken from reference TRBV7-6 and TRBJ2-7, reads GAGVSQSPRYKVTKRGQDVALRCDPISGHVSLYWYRQALGQGPEFLTYFNYEAQQDKSGLPNDRFSAERPEGSISTLTIQRTEQRDSAMYRCASSYTSSYEQYFGPGTRLTVT.

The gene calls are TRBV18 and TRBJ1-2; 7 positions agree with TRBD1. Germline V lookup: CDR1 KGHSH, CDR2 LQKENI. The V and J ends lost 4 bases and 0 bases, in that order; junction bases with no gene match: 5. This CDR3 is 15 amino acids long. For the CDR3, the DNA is TGTGCCAGCTCACTAAGACAGGGACCTAACTATGGCTACACCTTC. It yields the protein CASSLRQGPNYGYTF.

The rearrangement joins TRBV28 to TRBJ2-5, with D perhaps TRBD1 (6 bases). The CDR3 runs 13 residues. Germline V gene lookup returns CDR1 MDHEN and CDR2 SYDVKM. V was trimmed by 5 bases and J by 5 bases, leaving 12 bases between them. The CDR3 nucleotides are TGTGCCAGCAGTCTAGGACAGTCCGAGACCCAGTACTTC. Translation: CASSLGQSETQYF.

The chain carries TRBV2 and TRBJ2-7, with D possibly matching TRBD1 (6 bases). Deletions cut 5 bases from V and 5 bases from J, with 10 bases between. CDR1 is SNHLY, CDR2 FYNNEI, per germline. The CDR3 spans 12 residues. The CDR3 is CASSNTGNEQYF. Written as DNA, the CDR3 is TGTGCCAGCAGTAATACAGGGAACGAGCAGTACTTC. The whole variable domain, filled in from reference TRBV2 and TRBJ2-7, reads EPEVTQTPSHQVTQMGQEVILRCVPISNHLYFYWYRQILGQKVEFLVSFYNNEISEKSEIFDDQFSVERPDGSNFTLKIRSTKLEDSAMYFCASSNTGNEQYFGPGTRLTVT.

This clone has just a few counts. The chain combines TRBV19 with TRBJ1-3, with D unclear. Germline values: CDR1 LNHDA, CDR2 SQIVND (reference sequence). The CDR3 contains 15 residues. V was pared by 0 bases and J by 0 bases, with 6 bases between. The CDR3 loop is CASSIETSSGNTIYF. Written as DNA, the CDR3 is TGTGCCAGTAGTATAGAGACAAGCTCTGGAAACACCATATATTTT.

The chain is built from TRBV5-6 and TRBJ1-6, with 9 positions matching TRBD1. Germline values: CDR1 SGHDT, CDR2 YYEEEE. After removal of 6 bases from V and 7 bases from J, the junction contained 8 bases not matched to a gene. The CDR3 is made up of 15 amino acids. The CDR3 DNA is TGTGCCAGCACCCCTCAAGACAGGGGGAATTCACCCCTCCACTTT. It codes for CASTPQDRGNSPLHF. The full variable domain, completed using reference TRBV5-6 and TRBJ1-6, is DAGVTQSPTHLIKTRGQQVTLRCSPKSGHDTVSWYQQALGQGPQFIFQYYEEEERQRGNFPDRFSGHQFPNYSSELNVNALLLGDSALYLCASTPQDRGNSPLHFGNGTRLTVT.

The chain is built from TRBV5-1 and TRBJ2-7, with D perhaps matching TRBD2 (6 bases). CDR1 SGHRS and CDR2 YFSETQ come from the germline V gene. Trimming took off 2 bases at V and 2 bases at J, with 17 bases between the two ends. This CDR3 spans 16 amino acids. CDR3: CASSFIPRPGAYEQYF. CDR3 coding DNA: TGCGCCAGCAGCTTTATACCCCGGCCGGGGGCCTACGAGCAGTACTTC.

CDR3 DNA sequence: TGTGCCAGCCAAGGGGGCGCTGGAAACACCATATATTTT. It is translated as CASQGGAGNTIYF. This chain connects TRBV9 to TRBJ1-3; 7 positions agree with TRBD1. The germline V gene encodes CDR1 SGDLS and CDR2 YYNGEE. The CDR3 runs to 13 residues. The ends lost 7 bases at V and 2 bases at J; junction bases unmatched: 3.

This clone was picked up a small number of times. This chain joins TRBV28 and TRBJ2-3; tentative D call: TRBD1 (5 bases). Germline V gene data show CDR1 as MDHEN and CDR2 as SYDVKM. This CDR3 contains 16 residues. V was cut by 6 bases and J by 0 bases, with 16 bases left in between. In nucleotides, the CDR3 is TGTGCCAGCAGCAAGGGCACAGGTGCTAGCACAGATACGCAGTATTTT. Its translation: CASSKGTGASTDTQYF.

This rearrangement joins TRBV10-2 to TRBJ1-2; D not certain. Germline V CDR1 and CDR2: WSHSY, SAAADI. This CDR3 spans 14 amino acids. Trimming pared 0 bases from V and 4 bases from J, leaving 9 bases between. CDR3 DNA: TGCGCCAGCAGTGAGTCCGCCACTGTCTATGGCTACACCTTC. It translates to CASSESATVYGYTF.

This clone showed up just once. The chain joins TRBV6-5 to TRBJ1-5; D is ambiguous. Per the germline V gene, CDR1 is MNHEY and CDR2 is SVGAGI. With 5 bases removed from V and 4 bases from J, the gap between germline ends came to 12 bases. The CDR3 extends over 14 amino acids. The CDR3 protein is CASSPGGGNQPQHF. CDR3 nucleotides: TGTGCCAGCAGTCCTGGAGGCGGAAATCAGCCCCAGCATTTT.

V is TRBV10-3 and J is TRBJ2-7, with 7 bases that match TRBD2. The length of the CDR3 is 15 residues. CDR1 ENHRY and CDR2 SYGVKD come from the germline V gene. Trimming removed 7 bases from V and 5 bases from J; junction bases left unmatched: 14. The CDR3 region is CAIKGGQAAIDEQYF. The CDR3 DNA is TGTGCCATCAAGGGAGGGCAGGCAGCGATCGACGAGCAGTACTTC.

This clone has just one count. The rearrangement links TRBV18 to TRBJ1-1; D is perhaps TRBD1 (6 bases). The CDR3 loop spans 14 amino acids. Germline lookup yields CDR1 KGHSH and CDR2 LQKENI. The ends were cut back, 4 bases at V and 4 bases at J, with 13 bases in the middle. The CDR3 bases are TGTGCCAGCTCACTACAGGGAGGGGGCACTGAAGCTTTCTTT. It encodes CASSLQGGGTEAFF. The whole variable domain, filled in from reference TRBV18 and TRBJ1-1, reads NAGVMQNPRHLVRRRGQEARLRCSPMKGHSHVYWYRQLPEEGLKFMVYLQKENIIDESGMPKERFSAEFPKEGPSILRIQQVVRGDSAAYFCASSLQGGGTEAFFGQGTRLTVV.

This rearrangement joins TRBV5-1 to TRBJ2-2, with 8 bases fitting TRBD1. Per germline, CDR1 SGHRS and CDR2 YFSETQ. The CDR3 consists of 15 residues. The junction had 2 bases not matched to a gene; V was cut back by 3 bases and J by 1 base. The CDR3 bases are TGCGCCAGCAGCTCGGGACAGGTGAACACCGGGGAGCTGTTTTTT. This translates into CASSSGQVNTGELFF.